This T cell receptor beta chain was sequenced in a study of cytomegalovirus exposure and HLA in healthy donors (dated by TCRdb to between 2016 and 2019). In terms of the full investigation: According to an earlier analysis of 587 of the donors, some 170 million T cells yielded 95 million to 140 million unique TCR beta sequences and about 300 Gb of sequence data. Roughly 320 gigabases of sequencing data and 70 million to 100 million unique TCR sequences made up an early release that covered 640 HLA-typed donors. The genetic ancestry cluster associated with self-reported Caucasian donors included 81% of the roughly 400 genotyped donors. The study was designed to test whether signatures of past pathogen exposure could be identified by cataloging public T cell receptors. The T cell repertoires of some 700 subjects were profiled by immunosequencing and related to cytomegalovirus serostatus. In addition to the first cohort of 666 subjects, a separate validation cohort of under 150 different subjects was used. High-throughput TCR immunosequencing, statistical association of individual TCRs with disease status, and machine learning were combined to predict cytomegalovirus infection status. A later analysis re-analyzed previously published TCR beta repertoires from 666 donors and added high-resolution HLA genotyping to study TCR occurrence patterns. Rather than using new phenotypic data, the later analysis identified candidate immune exposures from TCR beta sequences and from how often those sequences occurred across donors. An earlier analysis of around 540 of the donors applied high-throughput TCR beta sequencing to assess whether each TCR beta V gene segment acted as functional or pseudogenic. Donor age, sex, ethnicity and CMV serostatus were compiled alongside the repertoire data. In a later genetic analysis, genome-wide SNP genotypes for 398 of the 666 donors were used, and that subset was treated as a discovery cohort. All discovery cohort repertoires had been generated on a single sequencing platform. Class I and class II HLA loci were covered by the typing at four-digit resolution. The number of donors typed differed by locus, with about 629-630 for A, B, C, DRB1 and DQB1, more than 500 for DQA1, about 610 for DPA1, and around 460 for DPB1. Roughly 5 DR-DQ haplotypes were handled as single units for association and clustering, since linkage in the cohort was strong. Among several hundred genotyped donors of the cohort, an average of about 220,000 unique TCR beta nucleotide sequences was sequenced per donor, of which roughly 18% were non-productive.

Results and caveats for the whole study, not just this receptor: A later analysis reported that several top co-occurrence clusters appeared linked to parvovirus B19, influenza, CMV and Epstein-Barr virus. Because HLA typing was missing for some donors at each locus, association tests included only the typed subset. Specific HLA alleles were associated with over 15,000 TCR beta sequences at a false discovery rate of 0.05 in a later analysis. A later genetic analysis reported fewer N-insertions in productive TCRs among donors in an Asian-associated ancestry cluster than the approximately 700-donor mean. Broadly in line with IMGT annotations, most TCR beta V segments showed up in productive rearrangements about 90% or about 30% of the time in an earlier analysis of several hundred of the donors. Some IMGT-functional V segments, including TRBV6-2 and TRBV6-3, could not be distinguished by the 87-base-pair reads and were therefore excluded. The earlier analysis of approximately 560 of the donors excluded some 15 rarely observed V segments, including chromosome 9 orphons, because counts were too low. This cohort had only TCR beta chains sequenced, and the lack of alpha or paired-chain data limited which features could be detected. A cluster of highly shared sequence variants was judged likely to be a technical artifact of the sequencing pipeline. Most TCR sequences were observed very rarely across donors, whereas some public TCRs were present in many individuals. Most CMV-associated TCR beta chains appeared to be HLA-restricted in a later analysis, and the HLA associations seemed to be driven largely by CMV exposure. A further reported finding was that TCR beta sequences accurately predicted the HLA-A and HLA-B alleles for most subjects in the first cohort. The presence/absence analyses assumed that sequencing depth was roughly uniform across donors, and that assumption may not be true. When HLA alleles, especially DR and DQ, strongly co-occurred, TCR associations were difficult to assign to individual alleles. Correlated functional status among segregating V segments might be attributable to linkage disequilibrium, but an unknown experimental factor could not be ruled out. The only immune exposure information available for the cohort was CMV serostatus. According to the authors, the approach could potentially be generalized to other disease states and immunological phenotypes. According to a later analysis, TCR association rates differed among HLA loci, with DRB1 alleles showing the most associated TCRs and HLA-C alleles showing the fewest. In a later analysis, HLA-associated TCR beta chains showed more clonal expansion and lower generation probabilities than non-associated chains that were equally common. The study listed approximately 150 TCR beta chains as associated with cytomegalovirus. V-gene and J-gene trimming of TCR beta chains was associated with a missense DCLRE1C variant in a later genetic analysis, and the association was replicated in an independent cohort. The classifier was reported to diagnose cytomegalovirus status with high specificity and sensitivity in both the original cohort and the validation cohort. A few of the identified cytomegalovirus-associated TCR beta chains were confirmed in vitro to be specific for cytomegalovirus antigens.

The cohort comprised fewer than 750 healthy bone marrow donors. All cohort members were sampled while nominally healthy, although unrecorded immune exposures were likely present. The donor was CMV seropositive and belonged to the group of about 290 seropositive cohort members. A peripheral blood sample was collected from each donor, and TCR beta sequencing was performed on peripheral blood mononuclear cells. Genomic DNA was extracted from the blood cell samples with the Qiagen DNeasy Blood Extraction Kit. Concerning this clone: What antigen it recognizes has not been identified. Per-base quality was not reported, and no clone a single base away is much larger than it.

Deletion took 5 bases off V and 3 bases off J, with a span of 13 bases between the germline ends. The germline V gene encodes CDR1 GTSNPN and CDR2 SVGIG (reference sequence). Including cysteine and phenylalanine, the CDR3 has 13 amino acids. The CDR3 DNA has 39 bases and is translated from base 1. The library was made by the immunoSEQ multiplex PCR assay. For the multiplex PCR, a mixture combining 60 forward primers for TCR Vbeta segments and 13 reverse primers for TCR Jbeta segments was used. The CDR3 region of rearranged TCR beta genes was amplified from genomic DNA by a multiplex PCR assay. On the Illumina HiSeq System, the amplified TCR beta libraries were sequenced as 87-base-pair reads. In the paper's pipeline: A later analysis counted approximately 74 million unique TCR beta chains across the 670 or so repertoires, and around 12 million of these chains were shared by at least two donors. Raw reads were error-corrected and collapsed into unique sequences with a nearest-neighbor algorithm that merged closely related sequences to remove PCR and sequencing errors. Alignment of CDR3 sequences to IMGT reference sequences was used to assign V, D and J gene segments. For a sequence to be retained, at least a six-nucleotide match to both a V gene segment and a J gene segment was required. A rearrangement was called productive if the CDR3 had no stop codons and remained in frame with V and J, and every other rearrangement was called non-productive. CDR3 was defined by IMGT convention, running from the second conserved V-encoded cysteine to the conserved J-encoded phenylalanine. The earlier analysis of about 560 of the donors excluded any sequence lacking an unambiguous match to a single V gene segment. An earlier analysis of 587 of the donors called V segments functional above 56.7% productive rearrangements and segregating when the between-donor standard deviation exceeded 5%. To diagnose cytomegalovirus status from the catalog of TCR beta chain sequences, a statistical classification framework was built. A later analysis assigned V and J genes by comparing TCR nucleotide sequences with IMGT/GENE-DB human TR gene sequences. In a later analysis, CDR3 sequences and most-parsimonious VDJ recombination scenarios were assigned using the TCRdist pipeline. A later analysis defined each TCR beta chain by its CDR3 amino acid sequence plus V-gene family, and excluded reads lacking a unique V-gene family. In a later analysis, fewer than 600 highly shared, low-generation-probability nucleotide sequences were removed to address suspected cross-contamination and a sequencing artifact. In a later analysis, a clonal expansion index for each public chain was calculated from normalized within-repertoire ranks of inferred template counts. In a later analysis, generation probabilities were computed with a VDJ recombination model fitted to out-of-frame rearrangements, and the resulting probabilities were checked against IGoR. In a later analysis, TCR-TCR, TCR-HLA and TCR-CMV co-occurrence was scored with hypergeometric tests, and a repertoire-size bias correction was applied to TCR pairs. A later analysis estimated false discovery rates by permuting HLA or CMV assignments 20 times. In a later analysis, co-occurring TCRs were grouped using DBSCAN, and TCRdist sequence similarity was added for clustering within HLA-allele-positive subsets. For co-occurrence clustering, repertoires with fewer than 30,000 or more than 120,000 public chains were excluded, along with roughly 5 repertoires with anomalous nucleotide sharing. TCRdb carries this immuneACCESS record with in-frame sequences only. Its versions omit some clonotypes, under half of them owing to an unresolved V gene in the studies checked, with the rest unexplained. The V and J calls and the clone size are those of that table, but D and trimming were determined from the DNA. Within this sample are 95,000 to 120,000 clones, with around 77% of them counted one time only. About 5.4% of the sample is taken by the ten largest.

This sequence uses TRBV30 and TRBJ1-2; the D segment cannot be called with confidence. Sequenced material: PBMCs. The receptor was derived from a woman aged 25 to 39 in good health and CMV-seropositive. The DNA reads TGTGCCTGGGGATTTAGGGAGTACTATGGCTACACCTTC. Its protein reads: CAWGFREYYGYTF.